This T cell receptor beta chain was retrieved from a study of PD-L1 blockade in urothelial cancer. Study details: Atezolizumab, begun by patients in about 2014, was given at 1,200 mg intravenously every 3 weeks. Most patients, about 85% of the roughly 29, were males with bladder-origin cancer. Counts from blood samples showed a median of 141,255 T cells. Prior regimens of chemotherapy numbered 0 to 3 per patient.

Assay: immunoSEQ multiplex PCR; the TCRdb copy retains only in-frame clones and omits some. The top ten hold 1% to 1.5% of the sample, which has tens of thousands of clones, more than 75% seen once. Time point reported: pretreatment peripheral blood. This CDR3 spans 19 amino acids. Germline CDR1 and CDR2: SNHLY and FYNNEI. Trimming cost V 4 bases and J 1 base; bases outside gene matches: 15. This sample comprised PBMCs, obtained around atezolizumab (anti-PD-L1) treatment. The receptor was derived from a man aged 50 to 59 with urothelial cancer. The chain couples TRBV2 to TRBJ2-2, with 7 bases fitting TRBD2. The DNA of the CDR3 is TGTGCCAGCAGTGGCGGGCTAGCGGAGGGAATAGTGAACACCGGGGAGCTGTTTTTT. Protein: CASSGGLAEGIVNTGELFF.